These 27 T cell receptor beta chains were all obtained from the same sample, sequenced in a study of T cells in Graves' hyperthyroidism and ophthalmopathy. Amplification targeted TCR beta CDR3 regions from RNA transcripts. TCR CDR3 underwent first-round RT-PCR with the HTBI primer set. TCRdb independently ran MiXCR on the multiplex PCR reads; one entry per CDR3 protein. The sample lists about 400,000 distinct CDR3 sequences, roughly 15% seen once, with about 12% in the top ten. Source material: blood. These receptors all stem from a young man with Graves' ophthalmopathy.

This clonotype was counted at least ten times. The CDR3 sequence: CASSARAKNTEAFF. As DNA, the CDR3 is TGTGCCAGCAGCGCCAGGGCTAAGAACACTGAAGCTTTCTTT. The chain carries TRBV5-6 and TRBJ1-1; tentative D call: TRBD1 (5 bases). The germline V gene encodes CDR1 SGHDT and CDR2 YYEEEE. Trimming removed 4 bases from V and 1 base from J, with 11 bases in between. The CDR3 sequence is 14 residues long. Full variable domain (outside the CDR3, taken from reference TRBV5-6 and TRBJ1-1): DAGVTQSPTHLIKTRGQQVTLRCSPKSGHDTVSWYQQALGQGPQFIFQYYEEEERQRGNFPDRFSGHQFPNYSSELNVNALLLGDSALYLCASSARAKNTEAFFGQGTRLTVV.

With respect to this clonotype: One junction end disagrees with the germline gene, perhaps due to a read error. The CDR3 nucleotides are TGTGCCAGTAGTATAGAGGTCGGGATCCTCAATCAGCCCCATCATTTT. Its translation: CASSIEVGILNQPHHF. The chain couples TRBV19 to TRBJ1-5; unclear D gene. From germline, CDR1 is LNHDA and CDR2 SQIVND (reference sequence). This CDR3 contains 16 residues.

This clonotype has ten or more counts. The chain carries TRBV3-1 and TRBJ1-3; TRBD1 might be the D (5 bases). Germline values: CDR1 LGHDT, CDR2 YNNKEL (reference sequence). The CDR3 has 13 amino acids. V shed 1 base and J shed 4 bases, with 5 bases lying between them. The CDR3 DNA sequence: TGTGCCAGCAGCCAAGGGGGCGGAAACACCATATATTTT. This sequence encodes CASSQGGGNTIYF.

The chain recombines TRBV30 with TRBJ2-4; 7 nucleotides match TRBD1. Germline CDR1 is GTSNPN and CDR2 is SVGIG (reference sequence). With V trimmed by 3 bases and J by 0 bases, 5 bases remained unmatched. The CDR3 runs to 15 residues. Here the CDR3 reads CAWSSGTVAKNIQYF. DNA of the CDR3: TGTGCCTGGAGCTCCGGGACAGTAGCCAAAAACATTCAGTACTTC. Variable domain in full (rest from reference TRBV30 and TRBJ2-4): SQTIHQWPATLVQPVGSPLSLECTVEGTSNPNLYWYRQAAGRGLQLLFYSVGIGQISSEVPQNLSASRPQDRQFILSSKKLLLSDSGFYLCAWSSGTVAKNIQYFGAGTRLSVL.

This clonotype appeared many times. The chain combines TRBV6-1 with TRBJ2-3; no reliable D call. V was clipped by 1 base and J by 1 base, with 3 bases between them. Germline CDR1 MNHNS, CDR2 SASEGT. This CDR3 has 13 residues. Written as DNA, the CDR3 is TGTGCCAGCAGTGAAGACCGCACAGATACGCAGTATTTT. Translating gives CASSEDRTDTQYF.

This clonotype was detected many times. V gene TRBV5-1 combines with J gene TRBJ1-4; D gene ambiguous. CDR1 and CDR2 from the germline V gene are SGHRS and YFSETQ. The CDR3 has 15 amino acids. Trimming took off 1 base at V and 0 bases at J, with 7 bases between the two ends. The CDR3 protein is CASSLIDATNEKLFF. The CDR3 region has the DNA TGCGCCAGCAGCTTGATCGATGCAACTAATGAAAAACTGTTTTTT.

In the case of this clonotype: Given a much more abundant clone one base away, this may be a read error. This chain links TRBV9 with TRBJ2-7; TRBD2 aligns across 9 bases. This CDR3 spans 15 amino acids. CDR1 and CDR2 from the germline V gene are SGDLS and YYNGEE. The chain's CDR3 is CASSAGTSYSSEQYF. The DNA for the CDR3 is TGTGCCAGCAGCGCCGGGACTAGCTACTCCTCCGAGCAGTACTTC.

A few counts support this clonotype. V is TRBV4-1 and J is TRBJ2-7, with 9 bases identical to TRBD2. V was pared by 6 bases and J by 7 bases, with 13 bases of the junction left unmatched. CDR1 and CDR2 from the germline V gene are MGHRA and YSYEKL. The CDR3 totals 15 residues. The CDR3 is CASRNFSGRFGEQYF. In DNA form, the CDR3 reads TGCGCCAGCAGAAATTTCAGCGGGAGGTTCGGGGAGCAGTACTTC.

V gene TRBV13 combines with J gene TRBJ2-2; the D gene is possibly TRBD2 (6 bases). Trimming left V 4 bases short and J 6 bases short, with 15 bases between. Germline-derived CDR1 and CDR2 are PRHDT and FYEKMQ (reference sequence). CDR3 length: 15 residues. In DNA form, the CDR3 reads TGTGCCAGCAGCTCCTCGACTAGTATGGCCGGGGAGCTGTTTTTT. This codes for CASSSSTSMAGELFF.

This chain connects TRBV29-1 to TRBJ2-1, with 14 bases lining up with TRBD2. From germline, CDR1 is SQVTM and CDR2 ANQGSEA. The J segment lost 10 bases and the V segment lost 5 bases, leaving 7 bases of the junction unmatched. The CDR3 runs to 14 residues. The CDR3 sequence is CSVIPGLAGGEQFF. In nucleotides, the CDR3 is TGCAGCGTTATACCTGGACTAGCGGGAGGCGAGCAGTTCTTC.

As DNA, the CDR3 is TGTGCCAGCAGTAAGGAGGAGGGGTACTACGAGCAGTACTTC. It is translated as CASSKEEGYYEQYF. V and J are TRBV6-2 or TRBV6-3 and TRBJ2-7, with D possibly matching TRBD2 (6 bases). The germline gives CDR1 MNHEY, CDR2 SVGEGT. This CDR3 spans 14 amino acids. Trimming pared 5 bases from V and 3 bases from J, leaving 14 bases between.

The V and J genes are TRBV4-1 and TRBJ2-5; D remains ambiguous. Per germline, CDR1 MGHRA and CDR2 YSYEKL. V lost 6 bases to trimming and J lost 5 bases, with 19 bases between them. The CDR3 extends over 15 amino acids. As DNA, the CDR3 is TGCGCCAGCAGGGTTGCTCCCGGAAAGAGGGAGACCCAGTACTTC. This gives the protein CASRVAPGKRETQYF.

In this sample, this clonotype turned up many times. The chain uses TRBV27 and TRBJ1-5; D is uncertain. V lost 1 base and J 9 bases, leaving 10 bases between the germline ends. CDR1 and CDR2 (germline): MNHEY, SMNVEV (reference sequence). The CDR3 is made up of 13 amino acids. In nucleotides, the CDR3 is TGTGCCAGCAGTTTATGGCGGGATGGGCCCCAGCATTTT. This encodes CASSLWRDGPQHF.

The rearrangement links TRBV10-3 to TRBJ1-5, with 9 bases fitting TRBD1. The V segment lost 0 bases and the J segment 4 bases; nucleotides outside the gene matches: 7. The CDR3 contains 17 residues. CDR1 is ENHRY and CDR2 is SYGVKD in the germline V gene. The CDR3 DNA reads as TGTGCCATCAGTGAGTCCACAGGGGGCGAATATAATCAGCCCCAGCATTTT. Amino acids: CAISESTGGEYNQPQHF.

V and J are TRBV11-2 and TRBJ2-1; 12 nucleotides agree with TRBD2. CDR3 length: 19 amino acids. The V gene end was trimmed by 1 base and the J gene end by 8 bases; junction bases not matched to a gene: 15. Germline V CDR1 and CDR2: SGHAT, FQNNGV. The CDR3 protein is CASSLANYLAGGSLHEQFF. CDR3 DNA sequence: TGTGCCAGCAGCTTAGCCAACTATCTAGCGGGGGGGTCCCTTCATGAGCAGTTCTTC.

The chain is built from TRBV19 and TRBJ1-2; D is ambiguous. Germline CDR1 is LNHDA and CDR2 is SQIVND (reference sequence). V lost 3 bases and J 6 bases, leaving 8 bases between the germline ends. CDR3 length equals 12 residues. The CDR3 protein is CASSIRADGYTF. The CDR3 DNA follows: TGTGCCAGTAGTATTCGAGCGGATGGCTACACCTTC.

This clonotype occurred many times. The chain employs TRBV20-1 and TRBJ2-3; TRBD2 matches at 14 bases. V dropped 5 bases and J dropped 5; count of bases not matched to a gene: 12. CDR1 and CDR2 (germline): DFQATT, SNEGSKA (reference sequence). The CDR3 is made up of 17 amino acids. DNA of the CDR3: TGCAGTGCTGCTGGACTAGCGGGGGGCCTCGGAGGAGATACGCAGTATTTT. It yields the protein CSAAGLAGGLGGDTQYF.

This clonotype has a count of ten or more. This chain uses TRBV15 with TRBJ2-1; TRBD2 might be the D (5 bases). There are 14 residues in the CDR3. Trimming stripped 0 bases from V and 6 bases from J, with 9 bases between. The germline gives CDR1 LNHNV, CDR2 YYDKDF (reference sequence). The CDR3 protein is CATSRDPGSNEQFF. The DNA of the CDR3 is TGTGCCACCAGCAGAGATCCGGGGAGCAATGAGCAGTTCTTC.

This clonotype has a count of ten or more. The chain is built from TRBV2 and TRBJ2-7; TRBD1 might be the D (7 bases). The CDR3 runs to 14 residues. Germline V lookup: CDR1 SNHLY, CDR2 FYNNEI. The CDR3 reads CATTGDPGVYEQYF. In nucleotides, the CDR3 is TGTGCGACCACAGGGGACCCGGGAGTCTACGAGCAGTACTTC.

This clonotype has just a few counts. The rearrangement uses TRBV19 and TRBJ2-1; D call uncertain. CDR3 length equals 14 residues. Per germline, CDR1 LNHDA and CDR2 SQIVND (reference sequence). V was clipped by 7 bases and J by 4 bases, with 14 bases between them. The CDR3 bases are TGTGCCAGTAAATTGGACCGGCAGTACAATGAGCAGTTCTTC. This translates into CASKLDRQYNEQFF.

V and J are TRBV7-9 and TRBJ2-7; possibly TRBD2 for D (6 bases). CDR1 is SEHNR and CDR2 is FQNEAQ in the germline V gene (reference sequence). Deletions cut 1 base from V and 0 bases from J, with 16 bases between. CDR3 length equals 17 residues. CDR3 nucleotide sequence: TGTGCCAGCAGCTTAGAGGGTAGAGGACTATACTCCTACGAGCAGTACTTC. It translates to CASSLEGRGLYSYEQYF.

This clonotype was observed at least ten times. This chain connects TRBV20-1 to TRBJ2-7, with TRBD2 as a possible D gene (7 bases). The CDR3 sequence is 16 residues long. V gave up 6 bases and J gave up 1 base, with 22 bases separating them. The germline V gene has CDR1 DFQATT and CDR2 SNEGSKA (reference sequence). The CDR3 bases are TGCAGTGCGATAGAAGGGGGGGGAGGGTTATCCTACGAGCAGTACTTC. Its translation: CSAIEGGGGLSYEQYF.

This clonotype was picked up a small number of times. This may be a read error: a much more frequent sequence differs by one nucleotide. The V gene is TRBV24-1, the J gene TRBJ2-3; perhaps TRBD2 as D (5 bases). CDR1 is KGHDR and CDR2 is SFDVKD in the germline V gene. CDR3 size: 15 residues. This CDR3 is CATSDLEGGTDTRYF. The CDR3 nucleotides read TGTGCCACCAGTGATTTGGAGGGCGGCACAGATACGCGGTATTTT.

The chain uses TRBV9 and TRBJ2-2; 16 bases map to TRBD2. V was clipped by 0 bases and J by 10 bases; unmatched bases: 6. CDR1 is SGDLS and CDR2 is YYNGEE in the germline V gene. The CDR3 contains 17 residues. The CDR3 region is CASSVAPGTSGRAELFF. CDR3 DNA sequence: TGTGCCAGCAGCGTAGCTCCCGGGACTAGCGGGAGGGCGGAGCTGTTTTTT.

At least ten counts were recorded for this clonotype. The V and J genes are TRBV7-2 and TRBJ2-1; 14 positions match TRBD2. The CDR3 sequence is 15 residues long. CDR1 and CDR2 from the germline V gene are SGHTA and FQGNSA. The junction had 4 bases not matched to a gene; V was cut back by 4 bases and J by 8 bases. The CDR3 region is CASSSTSGGADEQFF. CDR3 bases: TGTGCCAGCAGCTCGACTAGCGGGGGGGCGGATGAGCAGTTCTTC.

The sample holds a few counts of this clonotype. The chain joins TRBV19 to TRBJ1-5; D is perhaps TRBD1 (6 bases). Deletions cut 6 bases from V and 2 bases from J, with 14 bases between. The germline gives CDR1 LNHDA, CDR2 SQIVND (reference sequence). This CDR3 spans 15 amino acids. The chain's CDR3 is CASREQGNGNQPQHF. The CDR3 bases are TGTGCCAGTAGGGAACAGGGTAATGGCAATCAGCCCCAGCATTTT.

The sample holds a few counts of this clonotype. This could be a read error, since a much larger clone is one nucleotide away. The chain has TRBV7-9 and TRBJ2-3; D is perhaps TRBD1 (6 bases). V dropped 4 bases and J dropped 4 bases, with 9 bases sitting between them. The CDR3 sequence is 13 residues long. The germline gives CDR1 SEHNR, CDR2 FQNEAQ (reference sequence). Written as DNA, the CDR3 is TGTGCCAGCAGCTCGAAGGGGGCAGATACGCAGTATTTT. Amino acids: CASSSKGADTQYF.